This TCR beta chain was observed in a study of blood T cell repertoires in COVID-19. The overall study: There were acute and convalescent COVID-19 samples, and they came from the United States, Italy and Spain. T cells, B-cell-depleted T cells, or PBMCs supplied cDNA or gDNA.

V was pared by 0 bases and J by 5 bases, with 3 bases of the junction left unmatched. This CDR3 region has 15 residues. Germline V gene sequence: CDR1 SGHVS, CDR2 FQNEAQ. Original processing methods: By means of reference gene primer amplification, nucleated cell counts were estimated. This table comes from immunoSEQ multiplex PCR, and its TCRdb copy is limited to in-frame clones, with some not included. The DNA gave D and trimming, while V, J and clone size come from that table. The sample comprises 350,000 to 450,000 clones, 85% of which are singletons, and under 4% rests with the top ten. Sequenced material: peripheral blood. The chain couples TRBV7-8 to TRBJ2-2; TRBD1 aligns across 7 bases. The TCR comes from a woman between 18 and 29 years old with acute or convalescent COVID-19. In DNA form, the CDR3 reads TGTGCCAGCAGCTTAGCGCCACAGGGGACCGGGGAGCTGTTTTTT. Amino acids: CASSLAPQGTGELFF.